This T cell receptor beta chain was sequenced in a study of blood T cell repertoires in COVID-19. TCRdb's copy holds only in-frame clones and misses some; the assay was immunoSEQ multiplex PCR. The table records about 48,000 clones, around four fifths of them present only once. From germline, CDR1 is SQVTM and CDR2 ANQGSEA. CDR3 length equals 10 residues. Trimming shortened V by 7 bases and J by 5 bases, and 6 bases separated the two germline ends. The genes are TRBV29-1 and TRBJ2-1; no definite D call. The source is a human donor in a cohort sampled during active COVID-19. The source material was peripheral blood. The DNA for the CDR3 is TGCAGCGCCCGTCACAATGAGCAGTTCTTC. The encoded protein is CSARHNEQFF.